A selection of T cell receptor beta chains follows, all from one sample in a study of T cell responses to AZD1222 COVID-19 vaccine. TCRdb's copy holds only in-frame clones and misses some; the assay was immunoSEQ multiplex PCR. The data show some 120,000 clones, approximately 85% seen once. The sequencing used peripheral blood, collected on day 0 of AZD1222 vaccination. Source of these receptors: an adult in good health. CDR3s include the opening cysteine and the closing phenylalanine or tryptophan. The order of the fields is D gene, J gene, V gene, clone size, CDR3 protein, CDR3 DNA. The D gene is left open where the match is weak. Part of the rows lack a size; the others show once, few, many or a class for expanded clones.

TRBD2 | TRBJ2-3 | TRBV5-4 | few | CASSLLAGGPDTQYF | TGTGCCAGCAGCTTACTAGCGGGGGGTCCAGATACGCAGTATTTT
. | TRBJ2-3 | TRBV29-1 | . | CSVDLLGDTQYF | TGCAGCGTAGACTTATTGGGGGATACGCAGTATTTT
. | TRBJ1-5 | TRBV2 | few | CASSASGQPQHF | TGTGCCAGCAGTGCTTCAGGTCAGCCCCAGCATTTT
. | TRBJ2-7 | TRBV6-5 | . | CASSLQGRNEQYF | TGTGCCAGCAGTCTACAGGGACGCAACGAGCAGTACTTC
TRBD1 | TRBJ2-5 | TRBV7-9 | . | CASSPHTGTEFGTQYF | TGTGCCAGCAGCCCTCACACCGGGACAGAGTTCGGGACCCAGTACTTC
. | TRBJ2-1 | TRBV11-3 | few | CASSSLSGLGNEQFF | TGTGCCAGCAGCTCCCTGAGCGGCTTGGGGAATGAGCAGTTCTTC
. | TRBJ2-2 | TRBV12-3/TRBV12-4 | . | CASTIEGTGELFF | TGTGCCAGCACCATCGAGGGGACCGGGGAGCTGTTTTTT
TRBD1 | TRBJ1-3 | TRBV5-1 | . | CASTTGTGGSGNTIYF | TGCGCCAGCACAACCGGGACAGGGGGCTCTGGAAACACCATATATTTT
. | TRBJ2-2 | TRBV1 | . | CTSSSGLAENTGELFF | TGCACCAGCAGCTCGGGACTAGCGGAAAACACCGGGGAGCTGTTTTTT
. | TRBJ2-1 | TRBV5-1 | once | CASSPSTQAGREQFF | TGCGCCAGCAGCCCTTCGACACAGGCTGGGCGTGAGCAGTTCTTC
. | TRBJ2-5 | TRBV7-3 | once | CASSLSPWMETQYF | TGTGCCAGCAGCTTAAGCCCCTGGATGGAGACCCAGTACTTC
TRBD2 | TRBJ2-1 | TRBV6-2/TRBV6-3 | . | CASSYWTSGSYNEQFF | TGTGCCAGCAGTTACTGGACTAGCGGGTCTTACAATGAGCAGTTCTTC
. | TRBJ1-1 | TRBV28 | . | CASSLRWGRVNTEAFF | TGTGCCAGCAGTTTAAGATGGGGGAGGGTGAACACTGAAGCTTTCTTT
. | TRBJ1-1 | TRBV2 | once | CASSKQGRNTEAFF | TGTGCCAGCAGTAAACAGGGTAGGAACACTGAAGCTTTCTTT
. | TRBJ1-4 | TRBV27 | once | CASRPQPGEKLFF | TGTGCCAGCAGACCCCAACCTGGGGAAAAACTGTTTTTT
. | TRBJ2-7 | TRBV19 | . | CASSIGTGPYEQYF | TGTGCCAGTAGTATAGGTACAGGACCCTACGAGCAGTACTTC
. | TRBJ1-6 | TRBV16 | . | CASSQSPPSYNSPLHF | TGTGCCAGCAGCCAATCCCCGCCCAGTTATAATTCACCCCTCCACTTT
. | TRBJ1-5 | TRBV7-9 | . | CASSLFPRDSLMPQHF | TGTGCCAGCAGCTTATTCCCACGGGACTCCCTTATGCCCCAGCATTTT